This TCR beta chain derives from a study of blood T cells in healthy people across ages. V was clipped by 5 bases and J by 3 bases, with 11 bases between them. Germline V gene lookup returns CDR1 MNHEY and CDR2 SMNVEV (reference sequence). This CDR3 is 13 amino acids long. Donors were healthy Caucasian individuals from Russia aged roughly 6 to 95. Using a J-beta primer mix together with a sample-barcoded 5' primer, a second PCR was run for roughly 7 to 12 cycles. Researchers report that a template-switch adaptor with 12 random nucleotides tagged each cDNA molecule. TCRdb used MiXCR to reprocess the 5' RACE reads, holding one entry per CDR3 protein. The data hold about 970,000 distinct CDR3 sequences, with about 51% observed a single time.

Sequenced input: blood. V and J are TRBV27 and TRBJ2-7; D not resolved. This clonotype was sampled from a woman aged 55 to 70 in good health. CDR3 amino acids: CASSLGAIYEQYF. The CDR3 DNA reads TGTGCCAGCAGTCTCGGAGCTATCTACGAGCAGTACTTC.